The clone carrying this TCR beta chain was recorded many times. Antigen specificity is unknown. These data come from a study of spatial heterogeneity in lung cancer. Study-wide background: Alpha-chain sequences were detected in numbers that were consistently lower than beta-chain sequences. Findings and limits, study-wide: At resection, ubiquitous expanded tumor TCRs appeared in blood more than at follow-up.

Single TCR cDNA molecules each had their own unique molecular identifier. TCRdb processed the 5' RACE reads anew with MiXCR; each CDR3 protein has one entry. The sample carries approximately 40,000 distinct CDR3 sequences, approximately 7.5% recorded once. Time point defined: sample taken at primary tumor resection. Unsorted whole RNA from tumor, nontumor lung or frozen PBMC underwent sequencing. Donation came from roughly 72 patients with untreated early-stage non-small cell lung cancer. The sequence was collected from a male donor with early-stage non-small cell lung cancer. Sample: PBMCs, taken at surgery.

The CDR3 coding sequence is TGCAGTGCTAGAGAGGCAGTGGTTAGAACGGAGCAGTTCTTC. Amino acid sequence: CSAREAVVRTEQFF. This chain links TRBV20-1 with TRBJ2-1, with unresolved D. CDR3 size: 14 residues. Germline lookup yields CDR1 DFQATT and CDR2 SNEGSKA (reference sequence). The V gene lost 0 bases and the J gene lost 10 bases, with 16 bases spanning the gap.